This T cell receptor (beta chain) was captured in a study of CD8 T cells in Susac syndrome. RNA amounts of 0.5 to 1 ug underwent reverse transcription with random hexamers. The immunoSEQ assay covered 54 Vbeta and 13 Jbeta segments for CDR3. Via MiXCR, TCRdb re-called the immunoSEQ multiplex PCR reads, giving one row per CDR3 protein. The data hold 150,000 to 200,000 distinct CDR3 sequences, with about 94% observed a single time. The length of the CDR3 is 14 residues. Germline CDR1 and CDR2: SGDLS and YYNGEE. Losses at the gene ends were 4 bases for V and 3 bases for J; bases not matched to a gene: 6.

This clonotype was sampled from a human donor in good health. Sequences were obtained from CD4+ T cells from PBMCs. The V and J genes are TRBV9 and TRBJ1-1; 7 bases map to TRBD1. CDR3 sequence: CASSSTGWDTEAFF. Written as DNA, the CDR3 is TGTGCCAGCAGCTCGACAGGGTGGGACACTGAAGCTTTCTTT.